The present entry profiles one T cell receptor beta chain with its context. Its cognate antigen has yet to be identified. There are no base qualities to consult, and no much larger clone falls within one base. This entry is derived from a study of cytomegalovirus exposure and HLA in healthy donors (dated by TCRdb to about 2017). Regarding the research as a whole: The 500 to 800 repertoires of the first cohort and the approximately 130 validation repertoires were produced on the same platform, according to a later analysis. The study aimed to test whether cataloging public T cell receptors could reveal signatures of past pathogen exposure. A separate validation cohort of about 110 different subjects was used in addition to the 666-subject first cohort. High-throughput TCR immunosequencing, statistical association of individual TCRs with disease status, and machine learning were combined to predict cytomegalovirus infection status.

Separate from the roughly 700-subject first cohort, the validation cohort of more than 90 subjects was the group to which the donors belonged. To prepare the library, the immunoSEQ multiplex PCR assay was applied. The original pipeline was this. A statistical classification framework was built for diagnosing cytomegalovirus status from the catalog of TCR beta chain sequences. TCRdb holds this immuneACCESS table with in-frame rearrangements only. Some clones are missing; in checked studies, unresolved V genes explain under half, and the rest has no known cause. D and trimming come from the DNA, and the V and J calls and clone size come from that table. The sample has fewer than 200,000 clones on record, about 83% of them singletons. The top ten constitute roughly 1.5% of the sample. The germline V gene gives CDR1 as SGHVS and CDR2 as FQNEAQ. V and J are trimmed by 5 bases and 7 bases, and the gene matches miss 8 bases of the junction. Reading from cysteine to phenylalanine, the CDR3 counts 16 amino acids. Only the CDR3 portion is preserved as DNA: 48 bases, with reading frame beginning at the first base.

Results the study describes overall, beyond this receptor: A few of the identified cytomegalovirus-associated TCR beta chains were confirmed in vitro to be specific for cytomegalovirus antigens. A total of roughly 160 TCR beta chains were listed by the study as associated with cytomegalovirus. In both the original and validation cohorts, the classifier was reported to diagnose cytomegalovirus status with high specificity and sensitivity. Most TCR sequences were seen in very few donors, while some public TCRs were found in many individuals. Subsequent analysis determined that TCRs grouped into clusters in the first cohort also showed a tendency toward co-occurrence across the roughly 110 validation repertoires, and 94% of cluster scores exceeded 0. A later analysis had no HLA typing for the validation cohort, so co-occurrence there was scored across all 110 or so repertoires. The authors suggested that the approach could potentially be generalized to other disease states and immunological phenotypes.

The sequenced sample consisted of PBMCs. This sequence was found in a woman younger than 45 in good health and CMV-seronegative. The rearrangement combines TRBV7-8 with TRBJ2-5; 15 bases in the middle match TRBD2. The CDR3: CASSRTSGGASGTQYF. The sequenced DNA: TGTGCCAGCAGCCGGACTAGCGGGGGGGCGAGCGGGACCCAGTACTTC.